These 10 T cell receptor beta chains originate from one sample sequenced in a study of T cell responses to AZD1222 COVID-19 vaccine. Clones were sequenced by immunoSEQ multiplex PCR, and TCRdb holds only the in-frame ones, with some missing. The sample has roughly 70,000 clones; around 79% are singletons. The sample was peripheral blood, taken on day 0 of MenACWY control vaccination. These receptors originate from an adult in good health.

This clone was detected a few times. The chain is built from TRBV4-1 and TRBJ2-1, with unresolved D. V lost 0 bases to trimming and J lost 0 bases, with 12 bases between them. The germline gives CDR1 MGHRA, CDR2 YSYEKL. The CDR3 extends over 17 amino acids. The CDR3 DNA reads as TGCGCCAGCAGCCAAGAATTGGGCCGGAGCTCCTACAATGAGCAGTTCTTC. Its protein is CASSQELGRSSYNEQFF.

The V call is TRBV9, the J call TRBJ1-3; maybe TRBD1 (6 bases). CDR1 SGDLS and CDR2 YYNGEE come from the germline V gene. V lost 5 bases and J 2 bases, leaving 20 bases between the germline ends. There are 17 residues in the CDR3. The CDR3 is CASSATGTSGTGNTIYF. The DNA for the CDR3 is TGTGCCAGCAGTGCCACAGGGACGTCGGGTACTGGAAACACCATATATTTT.

The chain joins TRBV24-1 to TRBJ2-3; 9 nucleotides match TRBD1. CDR1 and CDR2 from the germline V gene are KGHDR and SFDVKD. This CDR3 spans 15 amino acids. Germline trimming cut 4 bases from V and 5 bases from J; bases unmatched to any gene: 6. The CDR3 reads CATSDRTGDGDTQYF. CDR3 in DNA: TGTGCCACCAGTGACCGGACAGGGGATGGAGATACGCAGTATTTT.

V gene TRBV5-1 combines with J gene TRBJ1-4; no clear D gene. The germline V and J ends were trimmed by 2 bases and 2 bases, with 10 bases remaining between them. The CDR3 loop spans 15 amino acids. CDR1 and CDR2 (germline): SGHRS, YFSETQ. The CDR3 DNA follows: TGCGCCAGCAGCTTTGGGGTTGGGACTAATGAAAAACTGTTTTTT. Translating it yields CASSFGVGTNEKLFF.

The genes are TRBV7-3 and TRBJ1-6; D ambiguous. CDR1 SGHTA and CDR2 FQGTGA come from the germline V gene. V lost 5 bases and J 7 bases, leaving 9 bases between the germline ends. CDR3 length: 13 residues. The CDR3 protein is CASSREKNSPLHF. CDR3 nucleotides: TGTGCCAGCAGCCGGGAAAAAAATTCACCCCTCCACTTT.

This clone was seen only a few times. This rearrangement joins TRBV10-3 to TRBJ2-1; TRBD2 matches at 9 bases. The germline V gene encodes CDR1 ENHRY and CDR2 SYGVKD. With 4 bases clipped from V and 6 bases from J, the junction kept 4 bases outside the gene matches. The CDR3 length is 14 residues. CDR3 region: CAISGSGSVNEQFF. Here the CDR3 DNA reads TGTGCCATCAGTGGTAGCGGGAGTGTCAATGAGCAGTTCTTC.

This clone was counted ten times or more. This chain uses TRBV4-1 with TRBJ2-7; D perhaps matches TRBD1 (6 bases). Trimming removed 4 bases from V and 6 bases from J, with 16 bases in between. Germline V gene sequence: CDR1 MGHRA, CDR2 YSYEKL. The CDR3 covers 14 residues. The CDR3 sequence is CASSLTTGTGEQYF. Here the CDR3 DNA reads TGCGCCAGCAGCCTCACTACAGGGACGGGCGAGCAGTACTTC.

This clone is a singleton in its sample. The chain has TRBV25-1 and TRBJ2-1; 11 nucleotides agree with TRBD2. CDR1 is MGHDK, CDR2 SYGVNS, per germline. This CDR3 has 15 amino acids. The V gene end was trimmed by 3 bases and the J gene end by 7 bases; junction bases not matched to a gene: 5. The CDR3 bases are TGTGCCAGCAGTGAGGGTGGACTAGCGGGTAATGAGCAGTTCTTC. Protein: CASSEGGLAGNEQFF.

This chain connects TRBV4-2 to TRBJ2-7, with D possibly being TRBD2 (6 bases). The length of the CDR3 is 15 residues. The V gene's germline CDR1 is LGHNA and CDR2 YNFKEQ. V lost 4 bases to trimming and J lost 2 bases, with 15 bases between them. The CDR3 protein is CASSREAGNAYEQYF. CDR3 in DNA: TGTGCCAGCAGCCGAGAAGCGGGTAATGCCTACGAGCAGTACTTC.

This clone turned up a few times. The V call is TRBV10-3, the J call TRBJ1-2, with D unresolved. Trimming stripped 6 bases from V and 8 bases from J, with 19 bases between. The CDR3 consists of 14 residues. Germline V gene lookup returns CDR1 ENHRY and CDR2 SYGVKD. The CDR3 coding sequence is TGTGCCATCAGCCCAAGGTTGAAGGTGGGAGGCTACACCTTC. Encoded protein: CAISPRLKVGGYTF.